These 10 T cell receptor beta chains came from one sample sequenced in a study of brain T cells in children with intractable seizures. The time point was: blood from clinic visit 5 months post-surgery; TSC patient then seizure free. The repertoire was sequenced with immunoSEQ multiplex PCR; TCRdb's copy has only in-frame clones and lacks some. This table has 340,000 or so clones, over 90% appearing once. The sample here was peripheral blood, taken roughly 5 months after surgery. The receptors stem from a boy under two years old with tuberous sclerosis and intractable seizures.

The chain employs TRBV7-2 and TRBJ2-1; 7 bases match TRBD2. Germline V gene lookup returns CDR1 SGHTA and CDR2 FQGNSA. The trim removed 3 bases at V and 3 bases at J, leaving 5 bases unmatched. The CDR3 loop spans 15 amino acids. The CDR3 bases are TGTGCCAGCAGCTTTGGGGGGACTAACTACAATGAGCAGTTCTTC. Protein product: CASSFGGTNYNEQFF.

CDR3 DNA sequence: TGTGCCAGCAGTTTCAAAGGGATCCAGCCCCAGCATTTT. Its translation is CASSFKGIQPQHF. J is TRBJ1-5 and V is TRBV12-3 or TRBV12-4; no definite D call. The CDR3 extends over 13 amino acids. The V end was cut by 3 bases, the J end by 7 bases, with 10 bases between.

The CDR3 loop reads CASSLESGGFDEQYF. DNA for the CDR3: TGTGCCAGCAGCTTAGAGTCAGGGGGCTTCGACGAGCAGTACTTC. The V call is TRBV7-3, the J call TRBJ2-7, with 8 nucleotides matching TRBD1. The CDR3 is made up of 15 amino acids. The V gene's germline CDR1 is SGHTA and CDR2 FQGTGA. J lost 5 bases, V lost 2 bases, and 8 bases had no gene match.

The chain combines TRBV5-6 with TRBJ2-7; TRBD2 aligns across 14 bases. The germline gives CDR1 SGHDT, CDR2 YYEEEE. V shed 6 bases and J 3 bases; nucleotides not matched to a gene: 8. This CDR3 comprises 16 residues. The CDR3 nucleotides are TGTGCCAGCACCATCGGGACTAGCGGGAGTCTCTACGAGCAGTACTTC. Its protein is CASTIGTSGSLYEQYF.

This rearrangement joins TRBV6-4 to TRBJ2-1; D uncertain. Germline V gene lookup returns CDR1 MRHNA and CDR2 SNTAGT. CDR3 length: 17 amino acids. Trimming stripped 0 bases from V and 2 bases from J, with 14 bases between. The CDR3 is CASSDSISPYPYNEQFF. The CDR3, as DNA: TGTGCCAGCAGTGACTCGATAAGCCCTTACCCCTACAATGAGCAGTTCTTC.

V usage is TRBV2 and J usage is TRBJ2-3; 8 bases are shared with TRBD2. From germline, CDR1 is SNHLY and CDR2 FYNNEI. The CDR3 consists of 15 residues. The V segment lost 8 bases and the J segment 5 bases; nucleotides outside the gene matches: 12. In DNA, the CDR3 is TGTGCCAGCCGCATGGTACTAGCGGTGGAAGATACGCAGTATTTT. It codes for CASRMVLAVEDTQYF.

The gene calls are TRBV19 and TRBJ1-3; 8 bases are a match to TRBD1. From germline, CDR1 is LNHDA and CDR2 SQIVND (reference sequence). The CDR3 loop spans 15 amino acids. Germline trimming cut 11 bases from V and 0 bases from J; bases unmatched to any gene: 9. CDR3 in amino acids: CASSQGAFSGNTIYF. CDR3 nucleotide sequence: TGTGCCTCTAGCCAGGGGGCCTTCTCTGGAAACACCATATATTTT.

The gene calls are TRBV11-2 and TRBJ1-2; D uncertain. With 5 bases removed from V and 2 bases from J, the gap between germline ends came to 9 bases. Germline V gives CDR1 SGHAT, CDR2 FQNNGV. This CDR3 is 13 amino acids long. This CDR3 is CASSQIDNYGYTF. CDR3 nucleotide sequence: TGTGCCAGCAGCCAGATAGACAACTATGGCTACACCTTC.

The chain is built from TRBV29-1 and TRBJ1-1; 8 bases align to TRBD1. Germline CDR1 reads SQVTM; CDR2 reads ANQGSEA. Trimming cost V 4 bases and J 0 bases; bases outside gene matches: 7. CDR3 length: 15 amino acids. The CDR3 region has the DNA TGCAGCGTTGCCCGACAGGGGACCATGAACACTGAAGCTTTCTTT. This encodes CSVARQGTMNTEAFF.

V is TRBV12-3 or TRBV12-4 and J is TRBJ2-5, with 8 bases matching TRBD2. The CDR3 consists of 12 residues. V shed 5 bases and J 4 bases; nucleotides not matched to a gene: 0. The CDR3 is CASSSGRETQYF. CDR3 nucleotide sequence: TGTGCCAGCAGTAGCGGGAGAGAGACCCAGTACTTC.